These 17 T cell receptor beta chains were sequenced from one sample in a study of control samples from healthy donors and cancer patients. Clones were sequenced by immunoSEQ multiplex PCR, and TCRdb holds only the in-frame ones, with some missing. The table has more than 85,000 clones, 85% to 90% seen once; the top ten hold 17%. Material for sequencing was blood. These TCRs come from a woman in her fifties or sixties in good health.

The chain has TRBV5-6 and TRBJ2-7; perhaps TRBD2 as D (5 bases). V shed 3 bases and J shed 3 bases, with 10 bases lying between them. CDR3 length: 13 amino acids. CDR1 is SGHDT, CDR2 YYEEEE, per germline. CDR3 protein: CASSYPAGYEQYV. The CDR3 DNA is TGTGCCAGCAGCTACCCGGCGGGCTACGAGCAGTACGTC.

The chain employs TRBV7-8 and TRBJ2-7, with 7 bases aligning to TRBD2. J gave up 5 bases and V 9 bases, and 13 bases lay outside the gene matches. Per the germline V gene, CDR1 is SGHVS and CDR2 is FQNEAQ. This CDR3 comprises 14 residues. The DNA for the CDR3 is TGTGCCAGTAGCCCCAGGCAGCGGGGTGACGAGCAGTACGTC. This codes for CASSPRQRGDEQYV.

The J gene is TRBJ2-7, the V gene TRBV6-5, with D perhaps matching TRBD1 or TRBD2 (5 bases each). Germline V gene lookup returns CDR1 MNHEY and CDR2 SVGAGI. The CDR3 extends over 15 amino acids. V was cut by 0 bases and J by 4 bases, with 13 bases left in between. This chain's CDR3 is CASSYSGPPRYEQYF. The CDR3 DNA sequence: TGTGCCAGCAGTTACTCGGGACCCCCGAGGTACGAGCAGTACTTC.

The chain combines TRBV11-2 with TRBJ1-6; a possible D gene is TRBD1 (6 bases). The V end was cut by 1 base, the J end by 7 bases, with 11 bases between. Germline loops: CDR1 SGHAT, CDR2 FQNNGV. The CDR3 has 15 residues. CDR3 in amino acids: CASSLVGGPNSPLHF. The DNA for the CDR3 is TGTGCCAGCAGCTTAGTGGGGGGCCCAAATTCACCCCTCCACTTT.

The chain combines TRBV21-1 with TRBJ1-6; whether TRBD1, the table's D call, matches the DNA was not checked. TRBV21-1 is deemed a pseudogene. This CDR3 contains 15 residues. The CDR3 region is CASNRTGKGNSPLHF. CDR3 DNA sequence: TGTGCCAGCAACCGGACAGGGAAGGGAAATTCACCCCTCCACTTT.

V usage is TRBV10-1 and J usage is TRBJ2-3; 10 nucleotides line up with TRBD1. CDR1 is WNHNN and CDR2 is SYGVQD in the germline V gene (reference sequence). The CDR3 is 18 residues long. V was pared by 6 bases and J by 2 bases, with 14 bases of the junction left unmatched. In DNA, the CDR3 is TGCGCCAGCAGCCGAGGGACAGGGGCAGCCAACTACACAGATACGCAGTATTTT. Translation gives CASSRGTGAANYTDTQYF.

The CDR3 sequence: CAWWGGTEAFF. CDR3 nucleotide sequence: TGTGCCTGGTGGGGGGGGACTGAAGCTTTCTTT. The chain links TRBV30 to TRBJ1-1, with D possibly TRBD1 on 5 matching bases. Trimming cost V 5 bases and J 5 bases, with 9 bases left between them. The CDR3 spans 11 residues. Germline V gene lookup returns CDR1 GTSNPN and CDR2 SVGIG (reference sequence).

The rearrangement links TRBV9 to TRBJ1-2, with 11 bases aligning to TRBD1. CDR1 and CDR2 (germline): SGDLS, YYNGEE. This CDR3 spans 15 amino acids. V trimming: 2 bases; J trimming: 3 bases; junction bases outside the gene matches: 3. CDR3 loop: CASSVGDRGDYGYTF. CDR3 in DNA: TGTGCCAGCAGCGTCGGGGACAGGGGGGACTATGGCTACACCTTC. Together with reference TRBV9 and TRBJ1-2, the CDR3 gives the full variable domain: DSGVTQTPKHLITATGQRVTLRCSPRSGDLSVYWYQQSLDQGLQFLIQYYNGEERAKGNILERFSAQQFPDLHSELNLSSLELGDSALYFCASSVGDRGDYGYTFGSGTRLTVV.

The rearrangement joins TRBV2 to TRBJ2-7, with 7 bases matching TRBD2. Germline assignment: CDR1 SNHLY and CDR2 FYNNEI. CDR3 length: 13 residues. The trim removed 8 bases at V and 3 bases at J, leaving 7 bases unmatched. CDR3 amino acids: CASGGDYSYEQYF. CDR3 nucleotide sequence: TGTGCCAGCGGGGGGGACTACAGCTACGAGCAGTACTTC.

The chain joins TRBV30 to TRBJ2-5; D possibly corresponds to TRBD2 (5 bases). Germline V CDR1 and CDR2: GTSNPN, SVGIG (reference sequence). V shed 3 bases and J shed 0 bases, with 17 bases lying between them. The CDR3 extends over 16 amino acids. The CDR3 DNA reads TGTGCCTGGAGCCGCCTCCGGGGTTTGTACCAAGAGACCCAGTACTTC. Its protein is CAWSRLRGLYQETQYF.

The chain uses TRBV19 and TRBJ1-6; 9 nucleotides line up with TRBD1. CDR3 length: 15 residues. The germline V gene has CDR1 LNHDA and CDR2 SQIVND (reference sequence). The trim removed 5 bases at V and 6 bases at J, leaving 5 bases unmatched. CDR3 nucleotides: TGTGCCAGTAGTTCACAGGGGGCGGTTAATTCACCCCTCCACTTT. The encoded protein is CASSSQGAVNSPLHF.

The V gene is TRBV9, the J gene TRBJ1-2; tentative D call: TRBD1 (5 bases). The CDR3 sequence is 15 residues long. Germline V lookup: CDR1 SGDLS, CDR2 YYNGEE. Trimming left V 0 bases short and J 0 bases short, with 9 bases between. This chain's CDR3 is CASSVEGYANYGYTF. CDR3 in DNA: TGTGCCAGCAGCGTAGAGGGGTACGCTAACTATGGCTACACCTTC.

The V and J genes are TRBV6-6 and TRBJ2-1; TRBD1 or TRBD2 may be the D gene (5 bases each). Germline CDR1 reads MNHNY; CDR2 reads SVGAGI (reference sequence). The length of the CDR3 is 14 residues. Trimming took off 0 bases at V and 10 bases at J, with 13 bases between the two ends. The CDR3 sequence: CASSYSRSGTEQFF. CDR3 in DNA: TGTGCCAGCAGTTACTCGAGAAGTGGGACGGAGCAGTTCTTC.

This chain connects TRBV3-1 (or the pseudogene TRBV3-2) to TRBJ2-7, with D tentatively TRBD2 (6 bases). This CDR3 spans 12 amino acids. Germline values: CDR1 LGHDT, CDR2 YNNKEL (reference sequence). V gave up 5 bases and J gave up 7 bases, with 12 bases separating them. Written as DNA, the CDR3 is TGTGCCAGCAGCGAACCGGGAGAAGAGCAGTACGTC. Its protein is CASSEPGEEQYV.

The V gene is TRBV11-3, the J gene TRBJ1-1; D remains ambiguous. The CDR3 is made up of 13 amino acids. The V gene lost 2 bases and the J gene lost 0 bases, with 4 bases spanning the gap. Germline assignment: CDR1 SGHNT and CDR2 YENEEA. The CDR3 loop reads CASSLTVNTEAFF. DNA of the CDR3: TGTGCCAGCAGCTTAACCGTGAACACTGAAGCTTTCTTT.

This clone was recorded only once. The V call is TRBV29-1, the J call TRBJ1-1, with D possibly matching TRBD1 (6 bases). Germline assignment: CDR1 SQVTM and CDR2 ANQGSEA. CDR3 size: 14 residues. Trimming removed 4 bases at V and 4 bases at J, with 16 bases between. CDR3 coding DNA: TGCAGCGTTGTATGGGGGCAAAGGGGCACTGAAGCTTTCTTT. It translates to CSVVWGQRGTEAFF.

Details on this clone: A read error may produce the germline difference seen at one junction end. The V gene is TRBV12-3 or TRBV12-4, the J gene TRBJ1-5; no clear D gene. The CDR3 length is 13 residues. The CDR3 here is CTSSSSHNQPQHF. CDR3 bases: TGTACCAGCAGTTCCTCCCACAATCAGCCCCAGCATTTT.